Below, 15 T cell receptor beta chains from the same sample are listed, as sequenced in a study of post-analysis software for immune sequencing data. Whole-study findings and limits: Included in a set of about five TRBV segments more frequent in patients than controls were TRBV5-6, TRBV5-1 and TRBV20-1.

No antigen has been assigned to these receptors. Prepared libraries of TCR beta cDNA carried unique molecular identifiers. MiXCR was run by TCRdb on the PCR reads, yielding one entry per CDR3 protein. The table lists roughly 800,000 distinct CDR3 sequences, 30% of them singletons. Sample: blood. The receptors were sampled from a girl aged 5 to 17 with multiple sclerosis.

This clonotype was detected only a few times. The CDR3 sequence: CSARETEPGELFF. The CDR3 bases are TGCAGTGCTAGGGAGACAGAGCCCGGGGAGCTGTTTTTT. This sequence joins TRBV20-1 and TRBJ2-2, with a tentative D call TRBD1 (5 bases). Germline-derived CDR1 and CDR2 are DFQATT and SNEGSKA (reference sequence). This CDR3 spans 13 amino acids. V lost 3 bases, J lost 6 bases, and 11 bases lay in between.

This clonotype occurred many times. This sequence joins TRBV6-1 and TRBJ2-3; the D gene could be TRBD1 or TRBD2 (6 bases each). Looked up from germline, CDR1 is MNHNS and CDR2 is SASEGT. V was clipped by 8 bases and J by 6 bases, with 15 bases between them. This CDR3 is 13 amino acids long. CDR3 sequence: CASGGTRGDTQYF. The CDR3, as DNA: TGTGCCAGCGGAGGGACACGCGGGGATACGCAGTATTTT.

This clonotype was seen more than once but under ten times. V usage is TRBV7-2 and J usage is TRBJ2-1; 13 bases line up with TRBD2. The V gene's germline CDR1 is SGHTA and CDR2 FQGNSA. This CDR3 has 17 amino acids. With V trimmed by 5 bases and J by 8 bases, 12 bases remained unmatched. CDR3 in amino acids: CASSSRRTSGSPDEQFF. Here the CDR3 DNA reads TGTGCCAGCAGCAGCAGACGGACTAGCGGGAGTCCTGATGAGCAGTTCTTC.

The chain joins TRBV7-2 to TRBJ1-4; 10 nucleotides match TRBD1. Losses at the gene ends were 0 bases for V and 5 bases for J; bases not matched to a gene: 3. The germline V gene encodes CDR1 SGHTA and CDR2 FQGNSA. The CDR3 has 16 residues. The CDR3 loop is CASSLAKGQGNEKLFF. Here the CDR3 DNA reads TGTGCCAGCAGCTTAGCGAAGGGACAGGGGAATGAAAAACTGTTTTTT.

This sequence joins TRBV7-2 and TRBJ2-1; 12 nucleotides agree with TRBD2. Germline V gene sequence: CDR1 SGHTA, CDR2 FQGNSA. Trimming cost V 5 bases and J 5 bases; bases outside gene matches: 13. This CDR3 comprises 18 residues. CDR3: CASSKRGGGLAGHNEQFF. For the CDR3, the DNA is TGTGCCAGCAGCAAAAGGGGCGGCGGACTAGCGGGGCACAATGAGCAGTTCTTC.

In this sample, this clonotype turned up a few times. The chain is built from TRBV27 and TRBJ2-7, with D perhaps TRBD2 (5 bases). CDR3 size: 14 residues. V was shortened by 3 bases and J by 2 bases, with 11 bases between the two germline ends. Looked up from germline, CDR1 is MNHEY and CDR2 is SMNVEV (reference sequence). The CDR3 sequence is CASSFGRGTYEQYF. CDR3 nucleotide sequence: TGTGCCAGCAGTTTCGGCCGGGGAACCTACGAGCAGTACTTC.

The J gene is TRBJ1-5, the V gene TRBV7-2, with 11 nucleotides matching TRBD1. CDR3 length: 13 amino acids. The V gene end was trimmed by 8 bases and the J gene end by 6 bases; junction bases not matched to a gene: 3. CDR1 SGHTA and CDR2 FQGNSA come from the germline V gene. The chain's CDR3 is CASGQGASQPQHF. CDR3 DNA: TGTGCCAGCGGACAGGGGGCTAGTCAGCCCCAGCATTTT.

The CDR3 region has the DNA TGTGCCAGCAGTCCCTCGGGAGCTGTGTACCAAGAGACCCAGTACTTC. It encodes CASSPSGAVYQETQYF. This rearrangement joins TRBV6-1 to TRBJ2-5; the D gene is possibly TRBD2 (6 bases). The V end lost 5 bases, the J end lost 0 bases, and 16 bases lay between the germline ends. The CDR3 covers 16 residues. Looked up from germline, CDR1 is MNHNS and CDR2 is SASEGT.

The genes are TRBV7-2 and TRBJ1-1, with 7 positions matching TRBD1. Unmatched junction bases numbered 7, after V lost 0 bases and J lost 6 bases. The CDR3 runs to 15 residues. Per germline, CDR1 SGHTA and CDR2 FQGNSA. The CDR3 spells CASSLASGGISEAFF. In nucleotides, the CDR3 is TGTGCCAGCAGCTTAGCCTCAGGGGGAATTTCTGAAGCTTTCTTT.

This CDR3 reads CASRDRREHHGYTF. CDR3 nucleotide sequence: TGTGCCAGCAGGGACCGGAGGGAACATCATGGCTACACCTTC. V gene TRBV9 combines with J gene TRBJ1-2; D unclear. The CDR3 has 14 amino acids. The V gene lost 5 bases and the J gene lost 6 bases, with 17 bases spanning the gap. Germline V gene sequence: CDR1 SGDLS, CDR2 YYNGEE. The whole variable domain, filled in from reference TRBV9 and TRBJ1-2, reads DSGVTQTPKHLITATGQRVTLRCSPRSGDLSVYWYQQSLDQGLQFLIQYYNGEERAKGNILERFSAQQFPDLHSELNLSSLELGDSALYFCASRDRREHHGYTFGSGTRLTVV.

The chain links TRBV3-1 to TRBJ2-1, with D possibly being TRBD1 (6 bases). This CDR3 region has 12 residues. V was trimmed by 0 bases and J by 15 bases, leaving 12 bases between them. From germline, CDR1 is LGHDT and CDR2 YNNKEL (reference sequence). CDR3 region: CASSQDARDMFF. In DNA, the CDR3 is TGTGCCAGCAGCCAAGATGCCCGGGACATGTTCTTC.

The V gene is TRBV6-5, the J gene TRBJ2-7, with D tentatively TRBD1 (7 bases). This CDR3 comprises 13 residues. Germline loops: CDR1 MNHEY, CDR2 SVGAGI. V lost 6 bases and J lost 6, with 15 bases in between. Written as DNA, the CDR3 is TGTGCCAGCAGGCGACAGGGAGGAGGCGAGCAGTACTTC. This sequence encodes CASRRQGGGEQYF.

This chain uses TRBV6-6 with TRBJ2-3; weak D call: TRBD1 (7 bases). CDR3 size: 15 residues. The V end was cut by 6 bases, the J end by 5 bases, with 18 bases between. Germline CDR1 and CDR2: MNHNY and SVGAGI (reference sequence). The CDR3 region is CASRPTGTGQDTQYF. Here the CDR3 DNA reads TGTGCCAGCAGACCGACAGGGACTGGACAAGATACGCAGTATTTT.

The chain employs TRBV5-1 and TRBJ2-1; tentative D call: TRBD1 (5 bases). The ends were cut back, 0 bases at V and 0 bases at J, with 19 bases in the middle. In germline, CDR1 is SGHRS, CDR2 YFSETQ. This CDR3 contains 19 residues. The CDR3 region is CASSLASPDIYRSYNEQFF. The CDR3 region has the DNA TGCGCCAGCAGCTTGGCCTCTCCGGACATTTACCGCTCCTACAATGAGCAGTTCTTC.

As concerns this clonotype: This is likely a read error, given that the CDR3 carries no conserved phenylalanine or tryptophan at its end. This rearrangement joins TRBV4-2 to TRBJ2-3; no clear D gene. The CDR3 is made up of 15 amino acids. Per germline, CDR1 LGHNA and CDR2 YNFKEQ. In DNA, the CDR3 is TGTGCCAGCAGCCAAACACAGAGCAGCACAGATATGCAGTATGTT. Translated: CASSQTQSSTDMQYV.